The rows below give T cell receptor beta chains drawn from one sample of a study of shared clonotypes between healthy human individuals. Method: immunoSEQ multiplex PCR; TCRdb's copy keeps in-frame clones and lacks some. The data hold some 2,100,000 clones, with approximately 96% observed a single time. Sequenced material: naive CD4+ T cells sorted from blood. The receptors derive from a man younger than 35 in good health. CDR3s include the opening cysteine and the closing phenylalanine or tryptophan. Each record gives: J gene, V gene, D gene, clone size, CDR3 DNA, CDR3 protein. The D gene is left open where the match is weak. Size tells how often a clone was seen (once, few, many) or the class of an expanded clone, and some rows leave it out.

TRBJ2-3 | TRBV5-4 | - | - | TGTGCCAGCAGCAAGGTAGGGGAAACCGGGTTAGGCACAGATACGCAGTATTTT | CASSKVGETGLGTDTQYF
TRBJ1-6 | TRBV7-9 | TRBD1 | - | TGTGCCAGCAGCTTGGGGACAGGCACCTATAATTCACCCCTCCACTTT | CASSLGTGTYNSPLHF
TRBJ1-5 | TRBV19 | TRBD1 | - | TGTGCCAGTAGTTTATCAGGGGGCGTTCAGCCCCAGCATTTT | CASSLSGGVQPQHF
TRBJ2-2 | TRBV6-5 | TRBD1 | - | TGTGCCAGCAACAGGGGGCCGGGCACCGGGGAGCTGTTTTTT | CASNRGPGTGELFF
TRBJ1-6 | TRBV9 | - | - | TGTGCCAGCAGCGGCAGGGATTATAATTCACCCCTCCACTTT | CASSGRDYNSPLHF
TRBJ1-1 | TRBV28 | - | - | TGTGCCAGCAGTTTGTGGCAGAACACTGAAGCTTTCTTT | CASSLWQNTEAFF
TRBJ1-5 | TRBV19 | - | - | TGTGCCAGTAGTATATCGCCGGGACGATGGAGCAATCAGCCCCAGCATTTT | CASSISPGRWSNQPQHF
TRBJ2-7 | TRBV9 | TRBD2 | - | TGTGCCAGCAGCGTCACTAGCGGGAGTCTTTACGAGCAGTACTTC | CASSVTSGSLYEQYF
TRBJ2-2 | TRBV6-5 | TRBD2 | - | TGTGCCAGCAGTTCCCCCTGGACTAGCCAAGGCGGGGAGCTGTTTTTT | CASSSPWTSQGGELFF
TRBJ2-1 | TRBV6-6 | - | - | TGTGCCAGCATCCTACAGGGCACCTACAATGAGCAGTTCTTC | CASILQGTYNEQFF
TRBJ2-7 | TRBV6-5 | TRBD2 | - | TGTGCCAGCAGCCGCGGGAGGAAGCAGGACGAGCAGTACTTC | CASSRGRKQDEQYF
TRBJ2-7 | TRBV6-5 | TRBD2 | - | TGTGCCAGCGGCCCAGCGGGAGCGCTCTCCTACGAGCAGTACTTC | CASGPAGALSYEQYF
TRBJ1-4 | TRBV7-8 | - | once | TGTGCCAGCAGCTTAAGACCGGACCGGGGGGCTAATGAAAAACTGTTTTTT | CASSLRPDRGANEKLFF
TRBJ1-1 | TRBV10-2 | - | - | TGCGCCAGCAGTGACCCGCGTCCGGCTTTCTTT | CASSDPRPAFF
TRBJ2-5 | TRBV18 | TRBD2 | - | TGTGCCAGCTCACCAGGTACTAGCGGGAGTATGGAGACCCAGTACTTC | CASSPGTSGSMETQYF
TRBJ1-1 | TRBV6-6 | - | - | TGTGCCAGCAGCCTACAGACGAACACTGAAGCTTTCTTT | CASSLQTNTEAFF
TRBJ2-7 | TRBV4-3 | - | - | TGCGCCAGCAGCCAAGATAGGGGACCCTACGAGCAGTACTTC | CASSQDRGPYEQYF
TRBJ2-5 | TRBV5-6 | - | - | TGTGCCAGCAGCTTGACTAGAGGGGGCCAAGAGACCCAGTACTTC | CASSLTRGGQETQYF
TRBJ2-3 | TRBV9 | TRBD1 | few | TGTGCCAGCAGCGTAGCTTATGACAGGGGGCGTGGAGATACGCAGTATTTT | CASSVAYDRGRGDTQYF
TRBJ1-1 | TRBV6-5 | - | - | TGTGCCAGCAGTCCACGGACGGGGAACACTGAAGCTTTCTTT | CASSPRTGNTEAFF
TRBJ1-1 | TRBV4-3 | - | - | TGCGCCAGCAGCCAAGAAAAAGCGGGTCACCCCCAGACTGAAGCTTTCTTT | CASSQEKAGHPQTEAFF
TRBJ2-1 | TRBV19 | - | - | TGTGCCAGTAGTATAAGGACGGATGGGTACAATGAGCAGTTCTTC | CASSIRTDGYNEQFF